This T cell receptor (beta chain) was identified in a study of blood T cell repertoires in COVID-19. Germline V lookup: CDR1 ENHRY, CDR2 SYGVKD. The J segment lost 4 bases and the V segment lost 4 bases, leaving 2 bases of the junction unmatched. This CDR3 spans 14 amino acids. Repertoires were generated with immunoSEQ multiplex PCR, while TCRdb's copy carries only in-frame clones and drops some. This table holds 100,000 to 150,000 clones, roughly three quarters found once. Sequencing used peripheral blood. The receptor's source is a human donor in a cohort sampled during active COVID-19. The rearrangement uses TRBV10-3 and TRBJ1-2; 11 positions agree with TRBD1. CDR3 nucleotides: TGTGCCATCAGTGCCGGGACAGGGGGCTATGGCTACACCTTC. Its translation is CAISAGTGGYGYTF.